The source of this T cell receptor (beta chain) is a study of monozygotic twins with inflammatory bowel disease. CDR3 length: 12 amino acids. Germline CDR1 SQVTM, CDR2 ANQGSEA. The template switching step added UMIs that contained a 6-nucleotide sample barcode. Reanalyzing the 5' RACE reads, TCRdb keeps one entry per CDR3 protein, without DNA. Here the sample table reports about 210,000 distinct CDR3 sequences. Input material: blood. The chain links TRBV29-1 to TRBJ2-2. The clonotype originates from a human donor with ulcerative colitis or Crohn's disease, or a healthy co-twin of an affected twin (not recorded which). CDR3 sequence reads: CSVEVYSGELFF.